This record concerns one T cell receptor beta chain sequence. Its matching antigen is unknown. The source of the sample is a study of response to subunit inactivated influenza vaccine. Points from the study as a whole: The authors proposed limited new T cell recruitment per seasonal influenza vaccination.

The CDR3 contains 13 residues. V was cut by 5 bases and J by 7 bases, with 14 bases left in between. TCRdb itself ran the RT-PCR reads through MiXCR, one entry per CDR3 protein. The sample carries roughly 700,000 distinct CDR3 sequences, around a sixth recorded once. V is TRBV12-3 or TRBV12-4 and J is TRBJ1-1; the D gene is possibly TRBD1 (6 bases). The TCR was taken from a man in his fifties who received an inactivated influenza vaccine. The sample here was PBMCs from blood, taken 11 to 12 days after vaccination. CDR3 in DNA: TGTGCCAGCAGTCTAACGGGGGGCTATGAAGCTTTCTTT. Its translation: CASSLTGGYEAFF.